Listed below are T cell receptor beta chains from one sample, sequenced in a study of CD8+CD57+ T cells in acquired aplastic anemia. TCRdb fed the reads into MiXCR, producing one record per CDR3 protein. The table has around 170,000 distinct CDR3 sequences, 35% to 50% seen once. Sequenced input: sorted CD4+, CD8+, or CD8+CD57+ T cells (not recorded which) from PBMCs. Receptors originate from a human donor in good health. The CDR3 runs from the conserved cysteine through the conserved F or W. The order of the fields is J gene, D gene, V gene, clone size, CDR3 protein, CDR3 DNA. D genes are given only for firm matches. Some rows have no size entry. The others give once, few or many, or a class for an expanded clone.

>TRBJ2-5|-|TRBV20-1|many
CSPKRGLETQYF
TGCAGTCCAAAACGGGGACTGGAGACCCAGTACTTC
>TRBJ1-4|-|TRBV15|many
CATSREGFNEKLFF
TGTGCCACCAGCAGAGAAGGGTTTAATGAAAAACTGTTTTTT
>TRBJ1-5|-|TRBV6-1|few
CASSLGGLRISNQPQHF
TGTGCCAGCAGTCTCGGTGGTTTGAGGATTAGCAATCAGCCCCAGCATTTT
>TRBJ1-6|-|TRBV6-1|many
CASSRDVLADNSPLHF
TGTGCCAGCAGCCGAGACGTACTTGCTGATAATTCACCCCTCCACTTT
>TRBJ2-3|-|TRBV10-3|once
CAISESEEPTDTQYF
TGTGCCATCAGTGAGTCTGAGGAGCCCACAGATACGCAGTATTTT
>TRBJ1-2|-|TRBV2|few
CASSEQQGERYGYTF
TGTGCCAGCAGTGAACAGCAGGGTGAGAGGTATGGCTACACCTTC
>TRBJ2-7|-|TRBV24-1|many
CATSDLTRPNEQYF
TGTGCCACCAGTGATTTGACCAGGCCTAACGAGCAGTACTTC
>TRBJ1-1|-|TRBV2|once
CASSGQQPTEAFF
TGTGCCAGCAGTGGACAGCAACCCACTGAAGCCTTCTTT
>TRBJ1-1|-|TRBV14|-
CASSQVLPGADTEAFF
TGTGCCAGCAGCCAAGTCCTCCCGGGGGCGGACACTGAAGCTTTCTTT
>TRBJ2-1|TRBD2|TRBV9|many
CASSLTSGTYNEQFF
TGCGCCAGCAGCTTGACTAGCGGAACCTACAATGAGCAGTTCTTC
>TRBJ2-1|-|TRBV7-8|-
CASGRNQNEQFF
TGTGCCAGCGGACGTAACCAGAATGAGCAGTTCTTC
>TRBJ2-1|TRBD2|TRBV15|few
CATASRLAGGLERKYNEQFF
TGTGCCACCGCCTCCAGACTAGCGGGAGGGCTGGAAAGAAAATACAATGAGCAGTTCTTC
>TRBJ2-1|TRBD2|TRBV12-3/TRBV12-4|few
CASSLGSLIAGYNEQFF
TGTGCCAGCAGTTTAGGTTCGTTGATAGCGGGCTACAATGAGCAGTTCTTC
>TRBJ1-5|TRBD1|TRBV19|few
CAVDRGMSNQPQHF
TGTGCCGTCGACAGGGGGATGAGCAATCAGCCCCAGCATTTT
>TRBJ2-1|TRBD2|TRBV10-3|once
CAAQGLAKDNEQFF
TGTGCCGCCCAAGGACTAGCGAAGGACAATGAGCAGTTCTTC
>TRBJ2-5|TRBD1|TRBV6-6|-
CASRGTGEQETQYF
TGTGCCAGCAGGGGGACAGGGGAACAAGAGACCCAGTACTTC
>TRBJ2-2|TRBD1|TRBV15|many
CASGQGRAGELFF
TGTGCCTCGGGACAGGGGCGAGCCGGGGAGCTGTTTTTT
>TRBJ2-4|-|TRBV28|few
CASSSRDPVRYIQYF
TGTGCCAGCAGTAGCCGGGACCCCGTTAGGTACATTCAGTACTTC
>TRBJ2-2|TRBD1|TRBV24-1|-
CATKQGANTGELFF
TGTGCCACGAAACAGGGGGCGAACACCGGGGAGCTGTTTTTT
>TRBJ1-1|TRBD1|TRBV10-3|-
CAISPGGTEAFF
TGTGCCATCAGTCCAGGGGGAACTGAAGCTTTCTTT
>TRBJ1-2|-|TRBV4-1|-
CASSQFGRLLQVYGYTF
TGCGCCAGCAGCCAATTCGGTCGGTTGCTTCAGGTCTATGGCTACACCTTC
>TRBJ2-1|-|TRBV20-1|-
CSARDGARRSRLF
TGCAGTGCTAGAGATGGGGCCAGGAGAAGTAGGCTCTTC
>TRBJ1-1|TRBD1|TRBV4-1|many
CASSQVGTGTEAFF
TGCGCCAGCAGCCAAGTTGGGACAGGGACTGAAGCTTTCTTT
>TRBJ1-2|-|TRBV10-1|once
CASSERVAGGYTF
TGCGCCAGCAGTGAGCGGGTAGCGGGTGGCTACACCTTC
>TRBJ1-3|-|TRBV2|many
CASSDAASGNTIYF
TGTGCCAGCAGTGACGCGGCTTCTGGAAACACCATATATTTT
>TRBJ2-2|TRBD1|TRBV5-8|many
CASSLEGTANTGELFF
TGTGCCAGCAGCTTGGAGGGGACAGCGAACACCGGGGAGCTGTTTTTT
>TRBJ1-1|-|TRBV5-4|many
CASSLLTASIMNTEAFF
TGTGCCAGCAGCTTGTTAACAGCAAGTATCATGAACACTGAAGCTTTCTTT
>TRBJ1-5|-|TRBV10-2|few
CASSEEYQPQHF
TGCGCCAGCAGTGAGGAGTATCAGCCCCAGCATTTT
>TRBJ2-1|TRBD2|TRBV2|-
CASSAREGLANYNEQFF
TGTGCCAGCAGTGCTAGAGAGGGACTAGCGAACTACAATGAGCAGTTCTTC
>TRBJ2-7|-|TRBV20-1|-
CSARPRTGIEQYF
TGCAGTGCTAGACCCCGTACAGGAATCGAGCAGTACTTC
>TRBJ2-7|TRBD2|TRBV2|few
CAAGRRSSYEQYF
TGTGCAGCGGGGCGGAGGAGCTCCTACGAGCAGTACTTC
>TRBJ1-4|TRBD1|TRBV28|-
CASSMTGRNEKLFF
TGTGCCAGCAGTATGACAGGGAGGAATGAAAAACTGTTTTTT
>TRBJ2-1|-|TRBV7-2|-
CASSLIRGNEQFF
TGTGCCAGCAGCTTAATAAGAGGGAATGAGCAGTTCTTC
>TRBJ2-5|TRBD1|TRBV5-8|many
CASSYTGGETQYF
TGTGCCAGCAGCTACACAGGGGGCGAGACCCAGTACTTC
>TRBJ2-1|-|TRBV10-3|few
CAISAQGGNEQFF
TGTGCCATCAGTGCACAGGGAGGCAATGAGCAGTTCTTC
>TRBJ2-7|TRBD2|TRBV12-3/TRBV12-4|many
CASRLAGASREQYF
TGTGCCAGCAGATTAGCGGGAGCGTCTCGGGAGCAGTACTTC
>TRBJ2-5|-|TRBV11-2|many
CASSAYGLMGKETQYF
TGTGCCAGCAGCGCCTACGGACTGATGGGGAAAGAGACCCAGTACTTC
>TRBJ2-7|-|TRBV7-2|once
CASSLGLVSSYEQYF
TGTGCCAGCAGCTTAGGTTTGGTTTCCTCCTACGAGCAGTACTTC
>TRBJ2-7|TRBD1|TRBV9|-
CASSPGTGIDEQYF
TGTGCCAGCAGCCCTGGGACAGGGATCGACGAGCAGTACTTC
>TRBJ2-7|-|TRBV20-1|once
CSARGQGVWDWDYEQYF
TGCAGTGCTAGAGGCCAGGGAGTTTGGGACTGGGACTACGAGCAGTACTTC
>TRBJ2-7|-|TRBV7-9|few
CASTQAQSYEQYF
TGTGCCAGCACCCAGGCTCAATCCTACGAGCAGTACTTC
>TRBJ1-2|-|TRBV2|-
CASSESAGPYGYTF
TGTGCCAGCAGTGAATCGGCAGGCCCATATGGCTACACCTTC
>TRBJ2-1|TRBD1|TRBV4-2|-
CASSGGQDSYNEQFF
TGTGCCAGCAGCGGAGGACAGGACTCCTACAATGAGCAGTTCTTC
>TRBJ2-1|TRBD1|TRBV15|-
CATSRANRGRNNEQFF
TGTGCCACCAGCAGAGCGAACAGGGGGCGGAACAATGAGCAGTTCTTC
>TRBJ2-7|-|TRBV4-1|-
CASSQVWAGAYEQYF
TGCGCCAGCAGCCAAGTGTGGGCTGGGGCCTACGAGCAGTACTTC
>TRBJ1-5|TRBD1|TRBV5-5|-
CASSWGTGVLQPQHF
TGTGCCAGCAGCTGGGGGACAGGGGTCTTGCAGCCCCAGCATTTT